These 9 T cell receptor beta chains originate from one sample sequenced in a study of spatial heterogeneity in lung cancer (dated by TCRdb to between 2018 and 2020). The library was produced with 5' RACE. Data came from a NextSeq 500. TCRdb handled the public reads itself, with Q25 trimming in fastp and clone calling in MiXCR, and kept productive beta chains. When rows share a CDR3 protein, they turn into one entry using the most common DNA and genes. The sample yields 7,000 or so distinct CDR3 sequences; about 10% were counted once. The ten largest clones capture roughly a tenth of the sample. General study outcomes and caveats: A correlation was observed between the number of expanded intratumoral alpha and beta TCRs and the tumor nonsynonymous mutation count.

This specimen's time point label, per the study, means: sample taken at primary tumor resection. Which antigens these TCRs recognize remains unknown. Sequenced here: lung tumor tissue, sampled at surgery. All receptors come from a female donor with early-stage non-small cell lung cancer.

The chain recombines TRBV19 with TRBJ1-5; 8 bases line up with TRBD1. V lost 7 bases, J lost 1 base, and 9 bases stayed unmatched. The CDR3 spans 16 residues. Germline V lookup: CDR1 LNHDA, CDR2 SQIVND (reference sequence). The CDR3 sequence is CASTTGTGISNQPQHF. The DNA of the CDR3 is TGTGCCAGTACCACCGGGACAGGAATAAGCAATCAGCCCCAGCATTTT. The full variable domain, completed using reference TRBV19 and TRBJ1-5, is DGGITQSPKYLFRKEGQNVTLSCEQNLNHDAMYWYRQDPGQGLRLIYYSQIVNDFQKGDIAEGYSVSREKKESFPLTVTSAQKNPTAFYLCASTTGTGISNQPQHFGDGTRLSIL.

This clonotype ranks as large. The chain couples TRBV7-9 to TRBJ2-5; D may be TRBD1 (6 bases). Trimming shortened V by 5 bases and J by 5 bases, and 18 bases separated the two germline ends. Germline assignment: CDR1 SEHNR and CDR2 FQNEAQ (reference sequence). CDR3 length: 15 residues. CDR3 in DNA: TGTGCCAGCAGCCCCCCCGATCCAGGGGTCGAGACCCAGTACTTC. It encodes CASSPPDPGVETQYF.

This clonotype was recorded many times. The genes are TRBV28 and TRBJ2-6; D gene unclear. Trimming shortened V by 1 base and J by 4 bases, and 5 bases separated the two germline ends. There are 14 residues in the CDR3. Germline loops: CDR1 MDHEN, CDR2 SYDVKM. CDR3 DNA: TGTGCCAGCAGTTTATCAGCCGGGGCCAACGTCCTGACTTTC. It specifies CASSLSAGANVLTF.

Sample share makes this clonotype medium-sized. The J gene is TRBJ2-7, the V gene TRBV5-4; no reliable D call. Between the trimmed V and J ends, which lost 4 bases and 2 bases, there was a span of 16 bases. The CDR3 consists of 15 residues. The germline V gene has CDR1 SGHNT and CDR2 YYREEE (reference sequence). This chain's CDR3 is CASSLPQSPPYEQYF. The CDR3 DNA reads TGTGCCAGCAGCCTACCCCAAAGTCCGCCCTACGAGCAGTACTTC. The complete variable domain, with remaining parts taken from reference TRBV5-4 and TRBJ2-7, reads ETGVTQSPTHLIKTRGQQVTLRCSSQSGHNTVSWYQQALGQGPQFIFQYYREEENGRGNFPPRFSGLQFPNYSSELNVNALELDDSALYLCASSLPQSPPYEQYFGPGTRLTVT.

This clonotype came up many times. DNA for the CDR3: TGTGCCAGCAGCTACACAATGAACACTGAAGCTTTCTTT. It encodes CASSYTMNTEAFF. V usage is TRBV7-2 and J usage is TRBJ1-1, with no clear D. This CDR3 has 13 amino acids. Germline CDR1 is SGHTA and CDR2 is FQGNSA. V gave up 4 bases and J gave up 0 bases, with 6 bases separating them.

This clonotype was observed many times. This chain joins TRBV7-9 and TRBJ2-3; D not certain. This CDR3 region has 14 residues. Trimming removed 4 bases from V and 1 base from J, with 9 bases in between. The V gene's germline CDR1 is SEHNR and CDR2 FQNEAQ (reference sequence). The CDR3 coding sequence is TGTGCCAGCAGCTCCGACGACCGCACAGATACGCAGTATTTT. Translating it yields CASSSDDRTDTQYF.

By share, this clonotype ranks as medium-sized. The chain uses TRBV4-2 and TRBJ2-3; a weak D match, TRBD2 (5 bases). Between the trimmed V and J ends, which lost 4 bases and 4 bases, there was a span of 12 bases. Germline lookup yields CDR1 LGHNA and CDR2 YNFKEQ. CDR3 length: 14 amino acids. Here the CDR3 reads CASSPSTGSDTQYF. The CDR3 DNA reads TGTGCCAGCAGCCCGTCGACGGGGTCAGATACGCAGTATTTT.

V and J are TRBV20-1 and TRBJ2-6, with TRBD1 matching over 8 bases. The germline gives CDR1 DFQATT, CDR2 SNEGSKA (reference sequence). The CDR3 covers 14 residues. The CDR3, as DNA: TGCAGCGCTCAGGGGGCGTCTGGGGCCAACGTCCTGACTTTC. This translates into CSAQGASGANVLTF.

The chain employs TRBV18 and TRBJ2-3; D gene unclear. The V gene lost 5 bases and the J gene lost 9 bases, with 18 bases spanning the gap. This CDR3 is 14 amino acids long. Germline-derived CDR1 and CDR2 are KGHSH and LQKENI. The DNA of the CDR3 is TGTGCCAGCTCAGACATGACCTCCGAAGGAACGCAGTATTTT. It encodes CASSDMTSEGTQYF.